Below are 26 T cell receptor beta chains sequenced from a single sample in a study of blood T cell repertoires in COVID-19. The protocol was immunoSEQ multiplex PCR, while the TCRdb copy is restricted to in-frame clones and leaves out a portion. The table shows some 250,000 clones, with about 82% occurring only once. The sequenced material came from peripheral blood. The receptors derive from a man at least 80 years old with acute or convalescent COVID-19.

This clone was detected only a few times. CDR3: CASSPLGAGGRTQYF. DNA for the CDR3: TGTGCCAGCAGCCCCTTGGGCGCGGGGGGCCGAACCCAGTACTTC. The chain uses TRBV7-8 and TRBJ2-5; 8 bases fit TRBD2. Germline loops: CDR1 SGHVS, CDR2 FQNEAQ. V lost 5 bases to trimming and J lost 8 bases; unmatched junction nucleotides: 13. This CDR3 contains 15 residues. The full variable domain, rest sourced from reference TRBV7-8 and TRBJ2-5, is GAGVSQSPRYKVAKRGQDVALRCDPISGHVSLFWYQQALGQGPEFLTYFQNEAQLDKSGLPSDRFFAERPEGSVSTLKIQRTQQEDSAVYLCASSPLGAGGRTQYFGPGTRLLVL.

This rearrangement joins TRBV4-1 to TRBJ1-5; D perhaps matches TRBD1 (6 bases). The CDR3 has 16 residues. The V gene's germline CDR1 is MGHRA and CDR2 YSYEKL. The germline V and J ends were trimmed by 0 bases and 8 bases, with 17 bases remaining between them. The CDR3 DNA sequence: TGCGCCAGCAGCCAAGATCTGGACAGTTTAGGAAAGCCCCAGCATTTT. Protein product: CASSQDLDSLGKPQHF.

V gene TRBV15 combines with J gene TRBJ1-5; the D is unclear. This CDR3 is 17 amino acids long. Trimming left V 1 base short and J 0 bases short, with 13 bases between. CDR1 is LNHNV and CDR2 is YYDKDF in the germline V gene (reference sequence). The CDR3 nucleotides are TGTGCCACCAGCAGAGGGGCAGCTATCAATAGCAATCAGCCCCAGCATTTT. Translation: CATSRGAAINSNQPQHF.

V gene TRBV4-2 combines with J gene TRBJ2-1; 7 nucleotides align to TRBD1. Germline V CDR1 and CDR2: LGHNA, YNFKEQ. The trim removed 6 bases at V and 8 bases at J, leaving 13 bases unmatched. This CDR3 contains 15 residues. The CDR3 loop is CASRNRQGLGDEQFF. Here the CDR3 DNA reads TGTGCCAGCAGAAATCGACAGGGTCTGGGCGATGAGCAGTTCTTC.

As to this clone: This specimen includes other DNA sequences encoding the same CDR3. The rearrangement joins TRBV12-3 or TRBV12-4 to TRBJ1-1; D is unresolved. V was cut by 1 base and J by 1 base, with 4 bases left in between. The CDR3 consists of 13 residues. In nucleotides, the CDR3 is TGTGCCAGCAGTTTAGGAGGGAACACTGAAGCTTTCTTT. Protein: CASSLGGNTEAFF.

The chain employs TRBV7-2 and TRBJ1-5; D may be TRBD1 (6 bases). Germline CDR1 and CDR2: SGHTA and FQGNSA. Trimming took off 5 bases at V and 3 bases at J, with 11 bases between the two ends. CDR3 length: 14 residues. CDR3 bases: TGTGCCAGCAGCGTGGACAGCCACAATCAGCCCCAGCATTTT. Encoded protein: CASSVDSHNQPQHF.

This rearrangement joins TRBV18 to TRBJ1-3, with no clear D. Germline V lookup: CDR1 KGHSH, CDR2 LQKENI. V shed 4 bases and J shed 4 bases, with 14 bases lying between them. The CDR3 is 15 amino acids. Here the CDR3 reads CASSRPPGTGNTIYF. The CDR3 DNA is TGTGCCAGCTCACGTCCGCCAGGAACGGGAAACACCATATATTTT. The whole variable domain, remainder taken from reference TRBV18 and TRBJ1-3, is NAGVMQNPRHLVRRRGQEARLRCSPMKGHSHVYWYRQLPEEGLKFMVYLQKENIIDESGMPKERFSAEFPKEGPSILRIQQVVRGDSAAYFCASSRPPGTGNTIYFGEGSWLTVV.

The chain carries TRBV11-2 and TRBJ1-4, with TRBD1 matching over 7 bases. V shed 6 bases, J shed 7 bases, and the junction held 11 bases outside the gene matches. Germline V gene sequence: CDR1 SGHAT, CDR2 FQNNGV. CDR3 length equals 15 residues. CDR3 coding DNA: TGTGCCAGCAGTCTAGTAGGGGGCGCGGGTGAAAAACTGTTTTTT. Its protein is CASSLVGGAGEKLFF.

This chain connects TRBV6-1 to TRBJ2-7; D gene unclear. Germline V gene lookup returns CDR1 MNHNS and CDR2 SASEGT. The CDR3 runs 13 residues. Trimming shortened V by 0 bases and J by 4 bases, and 7 bases separated the two germline ends. The CDR3 nucleotides are TGTGCCAGCAGTGAAGCATTCGGGTACGAGCAGTACTTC. Translation: CASSEAFGYEQYF.

The J gene is TRBJ1-2, the V gene TRBV5-4; TRBD1 agrees at 8 bases. The CDR3 extends over 13 amino acids. CDR1 is SGHNT, CDR2 YYREEE, per germline (reference sequence). Trimming took 4 bases from V and 7 from J; bases not matched to a gene: 6. This CDR3 is CASSLTGGSGYTF. The CDR3 DNA follows: TGTGCCAGCAGCCTAACAGGGGGAAGTGGCTACACCTTC.

The genes are TRBV3-1 (or the pseudogene TRBV3-2) and TRBJ2-5; D call uncertain. V lost 6 bases and J lost 4, with 9 bases in between. The germline CDR1 and CDR2 sequences are LGHDT and YNNKEL (reference sequence). This CDR3 has 12 residues. CDR3 in amino acids: CASRSPGETQYF. Here the CDR3 DNA reads TGTGCCAGCAGGTCTCCGGGAGAGACCCAGTACTTC.

J is TRBJ2-2 and V is TRBV4-2, with TRBD1 as a possible D gene (9 bases). Germline-derived CDR1 and CDR2 are LGHNA and YNFKEQ. Trimming pared 4 bases from V and 7 bases from J, leaving 16 bases between. This CDR3 contains 15 residues. CDR3 in amino acids: CASSLAGQGDGELFF. DNA for the CDR3: TGTGCCAGCAGCCTAGCGGGACAGGGAGACGGGGAGCTGTTTTTT.

The chain recombines TRBV4-1 with TRBJ1-6; 7 bases align to TRBD1. Germline values: CDR1 MGHRA, CDR2 YSYEKL. V was clipped by 2 bases and J by 0 bases; unmatched bases: 4. The CDR3 consists of 17 residues. CDR3 residues: CASSQSTGASYNSPLHF. Here the CDR3 DNA reads TGCGCCAGCAGCCAAAGCACAGGGGCCTCCTATAATTCACCCCTCCACTTT.

The chain carries TRBV7-8 and TRBJ2-5, with 10 bases identical to TRBD2. J lost 3 bases, V lost 4 bases, and 11 bases had no gene match. CDR3 length equals 17 residues. Germline V gene data show CDR1 as SGHVS and CDR2 as FQNEAQ. CDR3 in amino acids: CASSSGAGGPPKETQYF. The CDR3 bases are TGTGCCAGCAGCTCCGGAGCGGGGGGGCCTCCCAAAGAGACCCAGTACTTC.

This chain connects TRBV7-8 to TRBJ1-2; 7 bases line up with TRBD1. V shed 1 base, J shed 6 bases, and the junction held 5 bases outside the gene matches. Germline V lookup: CDR1 SGHVS, CDR2 FQNEAQ. This CDR3 spans 14 amino acids. DNA of the CDR3: TGTGCCAGCAGCTTAGACAGGGGAAGGGATGGCTACACCTTC. It codes for CASSLDRGRDGYTF. Based on the CDR3 plus reference TRBV7-8 and TRBJ1-2, the full variable domain is GAGVSQSPRYKVAKRGQDVALRCDPISGHVSLFWYQQALGQGPEFLTYFQNEAQLDKSGLPSDRFFAERPEGSVSTLKIQRTQQEDSAVYLCASSLDRGRDGYTFGSGTRLTVV.

The chain employs TRBV12-3 or TRBV12-4 and TRBJ1-1; D is uncertain. V was shortened by 1 base and J by 5 bases, with 5 bases between the two germline ends. This CDR3 contains 12 residues. CDR3 coding DNA: TGTGCCAGCAGTTTAGGTTTAACTGAAGCTTTCTTT. Translating it yields CASSLGLTEAFF.

The rearrangement links TRBV2 to TRBJ1-6, with D perhaps TRBD1 (5 bases). V shed 0 bases and J shed 10 bases, with 13 bases lying between them. This CDR3 has 15 amino acids. The germline gives CDR1 SNHLY, CDR2 FYNNEI. The CDR3 loop is CASSEAAFRGSPLHF. The CDR3 nucleotides are TGTGCCAGCAGTGAAGCGGCCTTTAGGGGATCACCCCTCCACTTT.

The chain recombines TRBV9 with TRBJ2-1, with 8 bases that match TRBD2. The trim removed 0 bases at V and 0 bases at J, leaving 5 bases unmatched. Germline V gene data show CDR1 as SGDLS and CDR2 as YYNGEE. The CDR3 is made up of 17 amino acids. The chain's CDR3 is CASSVASGPSSYNEQFF. CDR3 in DNA: TGTGCCAGCAGCGTAGCTAGCGGGCCCAGCTCCTACAATGAGCAGTTCTTC.

This chain connects TRBV11-2 to TRBJ2-5; D perhaps matches TRBD1 (5 bases). Deletions cut 1 base from V and 3 bases from J, with 12 bases between. Germline CDR1 is SGHAT and CDR2 is FQNNGV. The CDR3 is 15 residues long. The CDR3 DNA is TGTGCCAGCAGCTTAGGAGGAGCAGGGAAAGAGACCCAGTACTTC. Its translation is CASSLGGAGKETQYF. Full variable domain (rest looked up from reference TRBV11-2 and TRBJ2-5): EAGVAQSPRYKIIEKRQSVAFWCNPISGHATLYWYQQILGQGPKLLIQFQNNGVVDDSQLPKDRFSAERLKGVDSTLKIQPAKLEDSAVYLCASSLGGAGKETQYFGPGTRLLVL.

V gene TRBV12-5 combines with J gene TRBJ1-1; maybe TRBD1 (5 bases). The V gene lost 1 base and the J gene lost 11 bases, with 14 bases spanning the gap. The CDR3 has 13 residues. CDR1 and CDR2 from the germline V gene are LGHNT and FRNRAP. The CDR3 loop reads CASGLGPGNEAFF. The CDR3 nucleotides read TGTGCTAGTGGTTTGGGACCAGGGAACGAGGCTTTCTTT.

The chain combines TRBV27 with TRBJ2-7; a possible D gene is TRBD2 (5 bases). Between the trimmed V and J ends, which lost 6 bases and 6 bases, there was a span of 15 bases. This CDR3 comprises 13 residues. In germline, CDR1 is MNHEY, CDR2 SMNVEV (reference sequence). CDR3 nucleotide sequence: TGTGCCAGCAGCCATAACCGGGGAAGCGAGCAGTACTTC. Translating it yields CASSHNRGSEQYF.

The chain employs TRBV4-3 and TRBJ2-7; 7 nucleotides match TRBD1. The CDR3 consists of 13 residues. V lost 0 bases and J lost 4; bases outside the gene matches: 0. Germline CDR1 LGHNA, CDR2 YSLEER. The CDR3 DNA sequence: TGCGCCAGCAGCCAAGAGGGACAGTACGAGCAGTACTTC. It specifies CASSQEGQYEQYF.

The rearrangement uses TRBV5-1 and TRBJ1-6, with 9 bases identical to TRBD1. This CDR3 spans 14 amino acids. The V segment lost 4 bases and the J segment 7 bases; nucleotides outside the gene matches: 3. Germline CDR1 and CDR2: SGHRS and YFSETQ. In DNA, the CDR3 is TGCGCCAGCAGCCCAGACAGGGGGAATTCACCCCTCCACTTT. It is translated as CASSPDRGNSPLHF.

This clone was observed a single time. J is TRBJ1-2 and V is TRBV7-2; 7 bases are a match to TRBD1. In germline, CDR1 is SGHTA, CDR2 FQGNSA. J lost 3 bases, V lost 1 base, and 14 bases had no gene match. This CDR3 is 18 amino acids long. CDR3: CASSLDFGNLQGDYGYTF. Here the CDR3 DNA reads TGTGCCAGCAGCTTAGATTTCGGCAACCTCCAGGGGGACTATGGCTACACCTTC.

The chain recombines TRBV29-1 with TRBJ2-1; unclear D gene. This CDR3 has 11 amino acids. The V gene lost 4 bases and the J gene lost 6 bases, with 7 bases spanning the gap. Per germline, CDR1 SQVTM and CDR2 ANQGSEA. The CDR3 DNA reads as TGCAGCGTTGGGGCTTCCAATGAGCAGTTCTTC. This gives the protein CSVGASNEQFF.

The chain recombines TRBV27 with TRBJ2-2; no clear D gene. CDR1 and CDR2 (germline): MNHEY, SMNVEV (reference sequence). The CDR3 loop spans 15 amino acids. The V and J ends lost 3 bases and 6 bases respectively, with 14 bases between them. The DNA of the CDR3 is TGTGCCAGCAGTTTTGAGCCCGCTTACGCCGGGGAGCTGTTTTTT. Translation: CASSFEPAYAGELFF.